This record concerns one T cell receptor (beta chain) sequence. The CDR3 contains 16 residues. The trim removed 6 bases at V and 6 bases at J, leaving 16 bases unmatched. From germline, CDR1 is MDHEN and CDR2 SYDVKM. In the source study's methods: Counts of nucleated cells, estimated from reference gene primer amplification, were obtained. Measured with immunoSEQ multiplex PCR; TCRdb has only the in-frame clones, and not every one. The V and J calls and clone size were taken over from that table, and D and trimming were inferred from the DNA. The data show some 210,000 clones, more than 70% seen once. The data derive from a study of blood T cell repertoires in COVID-19. Study as a whole: The study drew acute and convalescent COVID-19 samples from the United States, Italy and Spain.

This clonotype was sampled from a woman in her forties who had recovered from COVID-19. V and J are TRBV28 and TRBJ1-2; 7 nucleotides agree with TRBD1. The material sequenced was peripheral blood. CDR3 residues: CASSSTGTAIQDGYTF. CDR3 bases: TGTGCCAGCAGCTCCACCGGGACAGCAATACAAGATGGCTACACCTTC.